The rows below give T cell receptor beta chains drawn from one sample of a study of T-cell memory formation after mild COVID-19. TCRdb re-analysed the 5' RACE reads in MiXCR, keeping a single row per CDR3 protein. Of 70,000 to 100,000 distinct CDR3 sequences in the sample, about 14% were seen once. The sequenced material came from PBMCs or a T cell subset sorted from them (not recorded which). The source is a man between 18 and 29 years old who had mild COVID-19 (a few samples of this study predate the infection). Cell type and time point are not known. CDR3s include the opening cysteine and the closing phenylalanine or tryptophan. A D gene is named only where the DNA matches it firmly. Part of the rows lack a size; the others show once, few, many or a class for expanded clones.

v_gene,len,j_gene,d_gene,abundance,CDR3nt,CDR3aa
TRBV4-1,15,TRBJ1-5,-,few,TGCGCCAGCAGCCAAGATTTGATCGGAAGACAGCCCCAGCATTTT,CASSQDLIGRQPQHF
TRBV5-1,16,TRBJ2-3,-,few,TGCGCCAGCAGCCAGTCGGAGGTGGGGGGAACAGATACGCAGTATTTT,CASSQSEVGGTDTQYF
TRBV7-8,15,TRBJ2-6,-,-,TGTGCCAGCATCCCCCGGAACTCTGGGGCCAACGTCCTGACTTTC,CASIPRNSGANVLTF
TRBV7-3,14,TRBJ2-1,TRBD2,few,TGTGCCAGCAGCCCGACTAGCGGGAACAATGAGCAGTTCTTC,CASSPTSGNNEQFF
TRBV19,15,TRBJ1-5,-,-,TGTGCCAGTAGTTCGACAGCAGTTAGCAATCAGCCCCAGCATTTT,CASSSTAVSNQPQHF
TRBV19,11,TRBJ2-2,-,-,TGTGCCAGTAGTATGTTCGGGGAGCTGTTTTTT,CASSMFGELFF
TRBV7-9,14,TRBJ1-1,-,few,TGTGCCAGCAGCTTAACAGATAGTGACAGCGAAGCTTTCTTT,CASSLTDSDSEAFF
TRBV30,12,TRBJ1-2,-,many,TGTGCCTCCGACGGGGGCTACTATGGCTACACCTTC,CASDGGYYGYTF
TRBV12-3/TRBV12-4,17,TRBJ2-1,-,many,TGTGCCAGCAGTTTATTGGGCAGGGGTCCCTTCTACAATGAGCAGTTCTTC,CASSLLGRGPFYNEQFF
TRBV20-1,13,TRBJ2-3,-,few,TGCAGAGCGGACTATACCCCCCGCGATACGCAGTATTTT,CRADYTPRDTQYF
TRBV7-8,15,TRBJ2-2,-,-,TGTGCCAGCAGCCAAGCATCGGGGCCGGCCGGGGAGCTGTTTTTT,CASSQASGPAGELFF
TRBV5-1,15,TRBJ1-2,-,few,TGCGCCAGCAGATCGGAGACAGGAGCTAACTATGGCTACACCTTC,CASRSETGANYGYTF
TRBV27,16,TRBJ1-5,TRBD1,-,TGTGCCAGCAGCCACACTCAGGGGGTAAGCAATCAGCCCCAGCATTTT,CASSHTQGVSNQPQHF
TRBV2,14,TRBJ1-4,-,-,TGTGCCAGCAGCGTCGGCTTGAACGGTGAAAAACTGTTTTTT,CASSVGLNGEKLFF
TRBV29-1,13,TRBJ2-5,-,-,TGCAGCGTTGTTCGGGCGGAAGAAGAGACCCAGTACTTC,CSVVRAEEETQYF
TRBV3-1,18,TRBJ2-1,-,-,TGTGCCAGCAGCCAAGATCCACTGGATCGGCTCTCCTACAATGAGCAGTTCTTC,CASSQDPLDRLSYNEQFF
TRBV24-1,15,TRBJ2-1,-,few,TGTGCCACCAGTCAATTCGGGGCCTCCTACAATGAGCAGTTCTTC,CATSQFGASYNEQFF
TRBV27,14,TRBJ2-7,-,few,TGTGCCAGCAGTCTCCAGGGACAACGCCTCGAGCAGTACTTC,CASSLQGQRLEQYF
TRBV10-3,12,TRBJ1-2,TRBD1,many,TGTGCCATCCGACAGGGGGAATATGGCTACACCTTC,CAIRQGEYGYTF
TRBV27,17,TRBJ1-5,-,few,TGTGCCAGCAGTTTATCGACAGCGGCCGCCCTCAATCAGCCCCAGCATTTT,CASSLSTAAALNQPQHF
TRBV6-2/TRBV6-3,11,TRBJ2-7,-,-,TGTGCCAGCACCTCCAGGGACGAGCAGTACTTC,CASTSRDEQYF
TRBV29-1,9,TRBJ2-5,-,few,TGCAGCGTGGGGGAGACCCAGTACTTC,CSVGETQYF